A single sample is the source of the 8 T cell receptor beta chains below, sequenced in a study of blood T cell repertoires in COVID-19. Clones were sequenced by immunoSEQ multiplex PCR, and TCRdb holds only the in-frame ones, with some missing. The table includes about 100,000 clones, just under 95% detected once. Material for sequencing was peripheral blood. Receptors were obtained from a woman in her forties or fifties with COVID-19, enrolled during active disease.

The V call is TRBV28, the J call TRBJ2-3; 9 nucleotides agree with TRBD2. The CDR3 is made up of 14 amino acids. Trimming took 5 bases from V and 7 from J; bases not matched to a gene: 7. Germline V lookup: CDR1 MDHEN, CDR2 SYDVKM. This CDR3 reads CASSPPGTSNTQYF. Written as DNA, the CDR3 is TGTGCCAGCAGTCCACCGGGGACTAGCAATACGCAGTATTTT.

This rearrangement joins TRBV27 to TRBJ2-4; 7 bases are shared with TRBD1. Per germline, CDR1 MNHEY and CDR2 SMNVEV (reference sequence). The CDR3 runs to 13 residues. J lost 11 bases, V lost 5 bases, and 9 bases had no gene match. The CDR3: CASSPGQVGVQYF. In DNA form, the CDR3 reads TGTGCCAGCAGTCCCGGACAGGTGGGGGTTCAGTACTTC.

This chain uses TRBV13 with TRBJ2-1; 8 nucleotides match TRBD2. The CDR3 length is 11 residues. Trimming removed 5 bases from V and 9 bases from J; junction bases left unmatched: 0. Germline values: CDR1 PRHDT, CDR2 FYEKMQ (reference sequence). The CDR3 region is CASSREGEQFF. The CDR3 DNA reads TGTGCCAGCAGCCGGGAGGGTGAGCAGTTCTTC.

CDR3 region: CASTDRGRGNTIYF. The DNA of the CDR3 is TGTGCCAGCACAGACAGGGGGCGAGGAAACACCATATATTTT. The chain is built from TRBV6-5 and TRBJ1-3, with 10 positions matching TRBD1. CDR3 length: 14 residues. The germline gives CDR1 MNHEY, CDR2 SVGAGI. After removal of 7 bases from V and 4 bases from J, the junction contained 4 bases not matched to a gene.

This clone was counted between two and nine times. The V gene is TRBV5-1, the J gene TRBJ1-1, with D perhaps matching TRBD1 (5 bases). Trimming left V 3 bases short and J 2 bases short, with 11 bases between. CDR1 and CDR2 from the germline V gene are SGHRS and YFSETQ. The length of the CDR3 is 14 residues. CDR3 sequence reads: CASSSNQGNTEAFF. DNA of the CDR3: TGCGCCAGCAGCTCGAACCAGGGAAACACTGAAGCTTTCTTT.

The rearrangement uses TRBV19 and TRBJ2-1, with TRBD2 matching over 14 bases. V trimming: 6 bases; J trimming: 4 bases; junction bases outside the gene matches: 5. The CDR3 sequence is 16 residues long. Per the germline V gene, CDR1 is LNHDA and CDR2 is SQIVND (reference sequence). CDR3 in amino acids: CASSPTSGGGYNEQFF. DNA of the CDR3: TGTGCCAGTAGCCCGACTAGCGGGGGGGGTTACAATGAGCAGTTCTTC.

V gene TRBV5-1 combines with J gene TRBJ2-5, with D maybe TRBD2 (5 bases). The CDR3 has 13 residues. V was pared by 1 base and J by 4 bases, with 8 bases between. The germline V gene encodes CDR1 SGHRS and CDR2 YFSETQ. In DNA, the CDR3 is TGCGCCAGCAGCTTGACTGGAGGAGAGACCCAGTACTTC. This translates into CASSLTGGETQYF.

In DNA form, the CDR3 reads TGTGCCAGTAGGGGAGCTAATGGCACTGAAGCTTTCTTT. Residues: CASRGANGTEAFF. The chain combines TRBV19 with TRBJ1-1; D is unresolved. Germline values: CDR1 LNHDA, CDR2 SQIVND (reference sequence). This CDR3 has 13 residues. Trimming stripped 6 bases from V and 4 bases from J, with 12 bases between.